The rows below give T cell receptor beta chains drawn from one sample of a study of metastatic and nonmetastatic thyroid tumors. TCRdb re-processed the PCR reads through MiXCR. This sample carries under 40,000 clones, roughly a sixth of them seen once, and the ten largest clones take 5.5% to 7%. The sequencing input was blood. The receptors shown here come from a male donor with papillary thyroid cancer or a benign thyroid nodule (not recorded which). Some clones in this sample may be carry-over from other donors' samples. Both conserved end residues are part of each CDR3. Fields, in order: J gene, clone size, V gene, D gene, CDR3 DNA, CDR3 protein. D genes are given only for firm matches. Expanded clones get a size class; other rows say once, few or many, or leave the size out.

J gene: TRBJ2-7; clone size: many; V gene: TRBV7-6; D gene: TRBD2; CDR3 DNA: TGTGCCAGGCTACGTCGGGCTCTAGCGGGAGACACCCACGAGCAGTACTTC; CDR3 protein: CARLRRALAGDTHEQYF
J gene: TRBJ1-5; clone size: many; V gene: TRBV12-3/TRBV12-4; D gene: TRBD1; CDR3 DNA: TGTGCCAGCAGCCGGGACAGGCAAAATCAGCCCCAGCATTTT; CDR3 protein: CASSRDRQNQPQHF
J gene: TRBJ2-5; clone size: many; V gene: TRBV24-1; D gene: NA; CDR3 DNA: TGTGCCACCAGTGATGGAGGAGGAAGGGGAAAGACCCAGTACTTC; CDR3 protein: CATSDGGGRGKTQYF
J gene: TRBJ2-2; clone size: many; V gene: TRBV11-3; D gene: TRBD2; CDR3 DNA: TGTGCCAGCAGCCAGGGACTAGCGGGAGGGGAGCTGTTTTTT; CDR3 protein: CASSQGLAGGELFF
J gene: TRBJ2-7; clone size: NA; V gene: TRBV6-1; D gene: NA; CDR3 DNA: TGTGCCGGCAGTTCCCGACAGGTCAATACCCACGAGCAGTACTTC; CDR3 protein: CAGSSRQVNTHEQYF
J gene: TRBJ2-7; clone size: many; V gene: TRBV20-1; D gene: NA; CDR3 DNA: TGCAGTGCTAGAGATATACAGTCCGGCGAGTACTTC; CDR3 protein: CSARDIQSGEYF
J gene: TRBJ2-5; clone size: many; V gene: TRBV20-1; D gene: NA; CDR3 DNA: TGCAGTGCTAGGGATCATCGGACGCCTAGCCAAGAGACCCAGTACTTC; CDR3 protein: CSARDHRTPSQETQYF
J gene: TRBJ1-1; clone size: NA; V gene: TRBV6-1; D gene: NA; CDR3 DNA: TGTGCCAGCAGTGCTCCGGGACATGGGACCATTGAAGCTTTCTTT; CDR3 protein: CASSAPGHGTIEAFF
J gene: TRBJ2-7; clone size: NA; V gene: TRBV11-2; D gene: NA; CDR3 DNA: TGTGCCAGCAGCTTAGATTCTAGCCGCTCCTACGAGCAGTACTTC; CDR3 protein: CASSLDSSRSYEQYF
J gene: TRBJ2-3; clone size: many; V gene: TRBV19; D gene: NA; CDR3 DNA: TGTGCCAGTAGGGGGCGATGGGCGAGCACAGATACGCAGTATTTT; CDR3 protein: CASRGRWASTDTQYF
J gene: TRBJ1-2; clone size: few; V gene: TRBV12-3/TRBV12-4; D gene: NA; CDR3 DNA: TGTGCCAGCAGTTTAAAGGGGTCCTATGGCTACACCTTC; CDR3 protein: CASSLKGSYGYTF
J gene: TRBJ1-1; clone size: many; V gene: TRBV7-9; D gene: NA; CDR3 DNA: TGTGCCAGCAGCTTACACCGGGACATGAACACTGAAGCTTTCTTT; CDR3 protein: CASSLHRDMNTEAFF
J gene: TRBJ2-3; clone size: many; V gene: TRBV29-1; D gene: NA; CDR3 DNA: TGCAGCGTTGAAGATCCAATGAACACAGATACGCAGTATTTT; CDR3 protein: CSVEDPMNTDTQYF
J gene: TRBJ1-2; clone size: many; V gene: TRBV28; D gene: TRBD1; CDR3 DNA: TGTGCCAGCAGTTCGGGACAGGTCTATGGCTACACCTTC; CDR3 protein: CASSSGQVYGYTF
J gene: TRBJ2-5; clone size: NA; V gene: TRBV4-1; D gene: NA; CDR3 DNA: TGCGCCAGCAGCCACCGGACAGTGTGCTTTGAGACCCAGTACTTC; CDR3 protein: CASSHRTVCFETQYF
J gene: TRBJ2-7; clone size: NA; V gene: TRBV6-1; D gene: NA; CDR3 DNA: TGTGCCAGCATCCGAGGGTACAGGGCCTACGAGCAGTACTTC; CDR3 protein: CASIRGYRAYEQYF
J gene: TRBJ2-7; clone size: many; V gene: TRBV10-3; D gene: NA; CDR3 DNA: TGTGCCATCAGTGGCGGGGACTACGAGCAGTACTTC; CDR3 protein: CAISGGDYEQYF
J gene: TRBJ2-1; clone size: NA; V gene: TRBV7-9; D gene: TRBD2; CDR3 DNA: TGTGCCAGCCGAGGTAGCGGGACTTGCAATGAGCAGTTCTTC; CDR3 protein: CASRGSGTCNEQFF
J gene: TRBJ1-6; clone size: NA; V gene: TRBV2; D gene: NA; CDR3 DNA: TGTGCCAGCACCGAGGGGGGTCCCGGACTCCACTTT; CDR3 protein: CASTEGGPGLHF
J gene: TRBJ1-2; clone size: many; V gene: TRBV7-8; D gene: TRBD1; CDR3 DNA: TGTGCCAGCAGCTCCTCGACAGGGGGTTCGTATGGCTACACCTTC; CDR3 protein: CASSSSTGGSYGYTF
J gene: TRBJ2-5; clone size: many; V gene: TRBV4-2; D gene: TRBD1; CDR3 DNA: TGTGCCAGCAGCCAATCCGACAGGGGGGGGGAGACCCAGTACTTC; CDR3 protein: CASSQSDRGGETQYF
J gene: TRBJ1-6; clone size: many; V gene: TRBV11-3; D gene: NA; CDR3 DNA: TGTGCCAGCAGCACCGGGACAAGCAATTCACCCCTCCACTTT; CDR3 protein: CASSTGTSNSPLHF
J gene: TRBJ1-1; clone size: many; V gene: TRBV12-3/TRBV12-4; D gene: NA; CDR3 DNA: TGTGCCAGCAGTGGGGAGGGGCGATTAGCTTTCTTT; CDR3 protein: CASSGEGRLAFF
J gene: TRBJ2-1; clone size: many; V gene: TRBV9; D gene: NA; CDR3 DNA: TGTGCCAGCAGCGCAGGATTGAGCTCCTACAATGAGCAGTTCTTC; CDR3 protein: CASSAGLSSYNEQFF
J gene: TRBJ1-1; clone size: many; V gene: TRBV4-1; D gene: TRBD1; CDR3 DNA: TGCGCCAGCAGGGAGACAGGGGTGAACACTGAAGCTTTCTTT; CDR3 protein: CASRETGVNTEAFF
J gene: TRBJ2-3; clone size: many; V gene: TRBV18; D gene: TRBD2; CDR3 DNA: TGTGCCAGCTCACCCGGGACTAGCGGGGGAGCGGCGCAGTATTTT; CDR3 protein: CASSPGTSGGAAQYF
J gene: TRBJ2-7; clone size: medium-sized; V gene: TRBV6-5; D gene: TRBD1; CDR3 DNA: TGTGCCAGCAGTTACACCCACGGGACAGGTAACTACGAGCAGTACTTC; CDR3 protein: CASSYTHGTGNYEQYF
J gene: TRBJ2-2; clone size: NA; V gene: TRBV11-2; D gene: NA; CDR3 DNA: TGTGCCAGCAGCCATAGGTTATCCAGGAGCACCGGGGAGCTGTTTTTT; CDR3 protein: CASSHRLSRSTGELFF
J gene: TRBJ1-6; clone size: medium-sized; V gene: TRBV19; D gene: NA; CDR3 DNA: TGTGCCAGTAGTAGGGGTAGATGGGATAATTCACCCCTCCACTTT; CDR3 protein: CASSRGRWDNSPLHF